The source of this TCR beta chain is a study of Ad26.COV2.S vaccination and SARS-CoV-2 variants. With V trimmed by 1 base and J by 6 bases, 6 bases remained unmatched. The CDR3 totals 15 residues. Germline V CDR1 and CDR2: SEHNR, FQNEAQ (reference sequence). The method was immunoSEQ multiplex PCR; TCRdb's version includes in-frame clones alone and lacks a portion of them. This sample yields about 260,000 clones, of which approximately 90% are seen a single time; 2.9% belongs to the top ten. Treatment given: around 19 received Ad26.COV2.S at low or high dose, single or two shots; roughly five received placebo; per-sample allocation not given. It was on day 63 after the first vaccine or placebo injection that samples were taken. Cohort 1b enrolled adults aged 18-55 years in Boston.

The TCR originated in a person between 18 and 59 years old who received the Ad26.COV2.S COVID-19 vaccine or a placebo. The chain has TRBV7-9 and TRBJ2-3, with 8 bases lining up with TRBD2. The sample consisted of peripheral blood, taken in a trial of Ad26.COV2.S vaccine versus placebo. The CDR3: CASSLDGLARDTQYF. As DNA, the CDR3 is TGTGCCAGCAGCTTAGATGGACTAGCTAGGGATACGCAGTATTTT.